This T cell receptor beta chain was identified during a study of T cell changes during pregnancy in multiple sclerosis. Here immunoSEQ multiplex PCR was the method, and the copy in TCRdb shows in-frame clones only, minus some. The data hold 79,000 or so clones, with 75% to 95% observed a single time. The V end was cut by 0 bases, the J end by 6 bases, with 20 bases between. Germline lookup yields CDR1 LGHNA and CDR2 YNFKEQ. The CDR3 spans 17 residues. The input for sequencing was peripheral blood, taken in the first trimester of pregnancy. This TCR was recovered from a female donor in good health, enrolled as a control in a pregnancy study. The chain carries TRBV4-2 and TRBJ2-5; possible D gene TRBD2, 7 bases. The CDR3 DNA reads TGTGCCAGCAGCCAAGAAACCGGGGGGCCCCAAGATAAGACCCAGTACTTC. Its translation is CASSQETGGPQDKTQYF.